The next 5 T cell receptor beta chains were all read from a single sample in a study of shared clonotypes between healthy human individuals. Clones were read by immunoSEQ multiplex PCR, and TCRdb kept only the in-frame ones, dropping some. The table lists some 79,000 clones, 60% to 80% of them singletons. The sequenced sample was memory CD8+ T cells sorted from blood. Subset specified: CD45RO+ cells pooled with CCR7-negative TemRA cells. All receptors come from a man aged 25 to 40 in good health.

This clone was observed a few times. The chain joins TRBV2 to TRBJ1-1; D is undetermined. Germline CDR1 reads SNHLY; CDR2 reads FYNNEI. The V end was cut by 6 bases, the J end by 1 base, with 9 bases between. The CDR3 is 13 amino acids. Here the CDR3 reads CASRQRKNTEAFF. The CDR3 DNA is TGTGCCAGCAGACAAAGGAAGAACACTGAAGCTTTCTTT.

About this clone: The junction differs from germline at one of its ends, possibly a read error. J is TRBJ2-7 and V is TRBV6-9; 12 positions match TRBD1. Germline V gives CDR1 MNHGY, CDR2 SVAAGI. The CDR3 contains 13 residues. In nucleotides, the CDR3 is TGCGCCATCCCGGGACAGGGGGCTTGGGAGCAGTACTTC. It yields the protein CAIPGQGAWEQYF.

This clone was recorded many times. This rearrangement joins TRBV18 to TRBJ2-5, with 8 bases aligning to TRBD1. CDR3 length: 15 residues. With V trimmed by 10 bases and J by 1 base, 11 bases remained unmatched. From germline, CDR1 is KGHSH and CDR2 LQKENI. This CDR3 is CATTPRDRPQETQYF. In DNA, the CDR3 is TGTGCCACCACCCCCCGGGACAGGCCCCAAGAGACCCAGTACTTC.

This clone has a count of ten or more. This chain links TRBV7-9 with TRBJ2-1, with D uncertain. Germline V gene sequence: CDR1 SEHNR, CDR2 FQNEAQ (reference sequence). Trimming stripped 3 bases from V and 9 bases from J, with 3 bases between. The CDR3 length is 10 residues. The CDR3 DNA follows: TGTGCCAGCAGCTTGGGTGAGCAGTTCTTC. It is translated as CASSLGEQFF. Full variable domain (outside the CDR3, taken from reference TRBV7-9 and TRBJ2-1): DTGVSQNPRHKITKRGQNVTFRCDPISEHNRLYWYRQTLGQGPEFLTYFQNEAQLEKSRLLSDRFSAERPKGSFSTLEIQRTEQGDSAMYLCASSLGEQFFGPGTRLTVL.

The chain is built from TRBV13 and TRBJ2-5; 11 nucleotides align to TRBD2. The CDR3 runs to 16 residues. Germline values: CDR1 PRHDT, CDR2 FYEKMQ (reference sequence). V gave up 3 bases and J gave up 1 base; unmatched junction bases: 4. This CDR3 is CASSFLTSGVQETQYF. The CDR3 DNA is TGTGCCAGCAGCTTTTTGACTAGCGGGGTCCAAGAGACCCAGTACTTC.